Each of the 29 T cell receptor beta chains below was sequenced from the same sample in a study of blood T cells in healthy people across ages. A sample-barcoded 5' primer and a J-beta primer mix were used in a second PCR of roughly 6 to 11 cycles. From the 5' RACE reads, TCRdb called clonotypes with MiXCR, one entry per CDR3 protein. Among around 1.7 million distinct CDR3 sequences listed, roughly 27% were seen once. Sequences were obtained from blood. These receptors were obtained from a woman aged 30 to 39 in good health.

This clonotype was picked up a small number of times. The junction differs from germline at one of its ends, possibly a read error. This chain joins TRBV9 and TRBJ2-5; 11 bases line up with TRBD2. CDR3 length equals 15 residues. From germline, CDR1 is SGDLS and CDR2 YYNGEE. CDR3 amino acids: CANSQTSGITETQYF. For the CDR3, the DNA is TGTGCCAACAGCCAGACTAGCGGGATTACGGAGACCCAGTACTTC.

The chain links TRBV10-3 to TRBJ2-5; D tentatively reads TRBD1 or TRBD2 (6 bases each). The V gene's germline CDR1 is ENHRY and CDR2 SYGVKD. Between the trimmed V and J ends, which lost 6 bases and 11 bases, there was a span of 19 bases. The CDR3 is made up of 13 amino acids. The CDR3 coding sequence is TGTGCCATCAGCCCCGGAGGGGGAGATGGGCAGTACTTC. It codes for CAISPGGGDGQYF.

This clonotype was counted a few times. The chain uses TRBV2 and TRBJ2-7; maybe TRBD2 (5 bases). Trimming removed 6 bases from V and 2 bases from J, with 11 bases in between. CDR3 size: 13 residues. The germline V gene has CDR1 SNHLY and CDR2 FYNNEI. The CDR3 region has the DNA TGTGCCAGCAGGGAGGACGGAACCTACGAGCAGTACTTC. Its protein product is CASREDGTYEQYF.

The rearrangement uses TRBV5-1 and TRBJ1-2, with TRBD1 as a possible D gene (6 bases). Germline lookup yields CDR1 SGHRS and CDR2 YFSETQ. V was cut by 2 bases and J by 5 bases, with 10 bases left in between. CDR3 length: 13 residues. The CDR3: CASSFIQGYGYTF. The CDR3 bases are TGCGCCAGCAGCTTCATACAGGGATATGGCTACACCTTC.

This clonotype has more than one count but fewer than ten. The CDR3: CSASRGRVRGQETQYF. CDR3 in DNA: TGCAGTGCTAGTCGGGGCAGGGTGAGGGGGCAAGAGACCCAGTACTTC. The chain carries TRBV20-1 and TRBJ2-5; a possible D gene is TRBD1 (6 bases). Germline values: CDR1 DFQATT, CDR2 SNEGSKA (reference sequence). The CDR3 consists of 16 residues. Trimming stripped 3 bases from V and 2 bases from J, with 19 bases between.

To note about this clonotype: A much larger clone is a single base away; this may be a read error. The J gene is TRBJ2-4, the V gene TRBV20-1, with D uncertain. Germline V lookup: CDR1 DFQATT, CDR2 SNEGSKA (reference sequence). The CDR3 totals 11 residues. V was cut by 5 bases and J by 13 bases, with 15 bases left in between. CDR3 residues: CSAFFLGAQYF. The CDR3 region has the DNA TGCAGTGCTTTTTTCCTAGGTGCGCAGTACTTC.

The V call is TRBV2, the J call TRBJ2-3; perhaps TRBD1 as D (5 bases). The CDR3 has 10 amino acids. Germline V gene data show CDR1 as SNHLY and CDR2 as FYNNEI. Trimming cost V 2 bases and J 13 bases, with 7 bases left between them. CDR3 protein: CASSEWTKYF. The CDR3 DNA sequence: TGTGCCAGCAGTGAATGGACAAAGTATTTT.

Details on this clonotype: A much larger clone lies a single base off, so this may be a read error. J is TRBJ2-1 and V is TRBV20-1; a weak D match, TRBD1 (5 bases). The CDR3 sequence is 16 residues long. Per the germline V gene, CDR1 is DFQATT and CDR2 is SNEGSKA (reference sequence). The CDR3 bases are TGCAGTGCCCGAGACCCACAGGAAAGCTCCTACAATGCGCAGTTCTTC. This gives the protein CSARDPQESSYNAQFF.

The rearrangement links TRBV18 to TRBJ1-6; 8 bases match TRBD1. CDR1 is KGHSH and CDR2 is LQKENI in the germline V gene. This CDR3 comprises 14 residues. With 6 bases clipped from V and 13 bases from J, the junction kept 11 bases outside the gene matches. CDR3 loop: CASSPGTGNWPLHF. The CDR3 DNA is TGTGCCAGCTCCCCCGGGACAGGCAATTGGCCCCTCCACTTT.

This chain links TRBV20-1 with TRBJ2-5; perhaps TRBD1 as D (7 bases). V was shortened by 2 bases and J by 1 base, with 17 bases between the two germline ends. This CDR3 is built from 16 residues. Germline-derived CDR1 and CDR2 are DFQATT and SNEGSKA (reference sequence). The CDR3 DNA is TGCAGTGCTAGAACTCAGGGGGACTCTCCCCAAGAGACCCAGTACTTC. This codes for CSARTQGDSPQETQYF.

This clonotype was recorded a few times. As DNA, the CDR3 is TGTGCCAGCAGTGAAGGGGGCCTAGCCCACCTGGGAGATACGCAGTATTTT. Translating it yields CASSEGGLAHLGDTQYF. V and J are TRBV2 and TRBJ2-3; D assignment may be TRBD1 or TRBD2 (5 bases each). The V end was cut by 1 base, the J end by 5 bases, with 19 bases between. This CDR3 spans 17 amino acids. The V gene's germline CDR1 is SNHLY and CDR2 FYNNEI.

This clonotype came up many times. The chain has TRBV5-1 and TRBJ2-5; no clear D. The CDR3 has 16 residues. V was cut by 1 base and J by 2 bases, with 15 bases left in between. CDR1 is SGHRS and CDR2 is YFSETQ in the germline V gene. For the CDR3, the DNA is TGCGCCAGCAGCTTGAGTCTAGGACGGCTACAAGAGACCCAGTACTTC. Protein: CASSLSLGRLQETQYF.

Remarks on this clonotype: Since a much larger clone is just one base distant, this may be a read error. V and J are TRBV10-3 and TRBJ2-5; 7 nucleotides agree with TRBD2. V was pared by 6 bases and J by 11 bases, with 15 bases of the junction left unmatched. The germline gives CDR1 ENHRY, CDR2 SYGVKD. The CDR3 has 14 residues. The CDR3 is CAISATGGGGEQYF. CDR3 DNA sequence: TGTGCCATCAGCGCCACGGGAGGCGGCGGTGAGCAGTACTTC.

The chain carries TRBV5-1 and TRBJ1-4; no reliable D call. CDR3 length: 14 amino acids. Per germline, CDR1 SGHRS and CDR2 YFSETQ. V was trimmed by 2 bases and J by 7 bases, leaving 12 bases between them. CDR3 residues: CASSFGGSREKLFF. As DNA, the CDR3 is TGCGCCAGCAGCTTTGGAGGGAGCCGTGAAAAACTGTTTTTT.

This chain joins TRBV7-3 and TRBJ2-3, with 8 nucleotides matching TRBD2. The CDR3 covers 15 residues. After removal of 1 base from V and 6 bases from J, the junction contained 6 bases not matched to a gene. Germline V gene lookup returns CDR1 SGHTA and CDR2 FQGTGA. The CDR3 bases are TGTGCCAGCAGCTTAATCGGCGGGGGGAGGGATACGCAGTATTTT. Its protein is CASSLIGGGRDTQYF.

As to this clonotype: With a much larger clone just one base away, this may be a read error. The gene calls are TRBV12-3 or TRBV12-4 and TRBJ2-3, with a possible D match to TRBD1 (6 bases). CDR3 length: 14 residues. The CDR3 bases are TGTGCCAGCAGGTTAGGGGGTTTCCAAGATACGCAGTATTTT. Residues: CASRLGGFQDTQYF.

Remarks on this clonotype: A much larger clone lies one base from this, so it may be a read error. V and J are TRBV5-1 and TRBJ2-7; D gene uncertain. The CDR3 covers 13 residues. Germline V gene data show CDR1 as SGHRS and CDR2 as YFSETQ. In nucleotides, the CDR3 is TGCGTCAGCAGCTTCTCACTACGCGGCGAGCAGTACTTC. Amino acid sequence: CVSSFSLRGEQYF.

The rearrangement joins TRBV20-1 to TRBJ2-3, with 12 bases that match TRBD2. This CDR3 comprises 16 residues. Unmatched junction bases numbered 7, after V lost 2 bases and J lost 4 bases. The germline V gene encodes CDR1 DFQATT and CDR2 SNEGSKA (reference sequence). The CDR3 coding sequence is TGCAGTGCTAGACTAGCGGGAGGGAGGGCGTCAGATACGCAGTATTTT. This translates into CSARLAGGRASDTQYF.

This clonotype was counted at least ten times. The chain recombines TRBV12-5 with TRBJ2-6; 11 nucleotides match TRBD2. The CDR3 totals 18 residues. V dropped 3 bases and J dropped 0; count of bases not matched to a gene: 4. CDR1 and CDR2 (germline): LGHNT, FRNRAP. The CDR3 nucleotides read TGTGCTAGTGGTTTAGGACTAGCGGGCTACTCTGGGGCCAACGTCCTGACTTTC. Protein: CASGLGLAGYSGANVLTF.

A note on this clonotype: A read error may be the cause here, since a much bigger clone is one base away. CDR3 protein: CSVDKEAGGYTF. CDR3 DNA sequence: TGCAGCGTGGACAAGGAGGCAGGAGGCTACACCTTC. The chain combines TRBV29-1 with TRBJ1-2; maybe TRBD1 (5 bases). The CDR3 is 12 residues long. CDR1 and CDR2 (germline): SQVTM, ANQGSEA. The V end lost 6 bases, the J end lost 8 bases, and 16 bases lay between the germline ends.

This chain connects TRBV7-2 to TRBJ2-1, with D possibly TRBD1 on 5 matching bases. Trimming pared 1 base from V and 8 bases from J, leaving 21 bases between. The CDR3 contains 17 residues. In germline, CDR1 is SGHTA, CDR2 FQGNSA. The CDR3 bases are TGTGCCAGCAGCTTAGGGCGTGTCGGTCTTCCCAGGGATGAGCAGTTCTTC. Its translation is CASSLGRVGLPRDEQFF.

This rearrangement joins TRBV4-2 to TRBJ2-1; TRBD2 agrees at 7 bases. The V gene end was trimmed by 1 base and the J gene end by 6 bases; junction bases not matched to a gene: 12. Germline V CDR1 and CDR2: LGHNA, YNFKEQ. The CDR3 runs 17 residues. The CDR3 spells CASSQGVRLARRNEQFF. DNA of the CDR3: TGTGCCAGCAGCCAAGGGGTTCGACTAGCCCGTCGCAATGAGCAGTTCTTC.

This chain links TRBV9 with TRBJ2-1; 7 nucleotides line up with TRBD1. V dropped 3 bases and J dropped 6; count of bases not matched to a gene: 9. This CDR3 has 15 amino acids. Germline loops: CDR1 SGDLS, CDR2 YYNGEE. CDR3 sequence reads: CASSGQGKDFNEQFF. CDR3 sequence (DNA): TGTGCCAGCAGCGGACAGGGAAAGGATTTCAATGAGCAGTTCTTC.

This clonotype was counted between two and nine times. This chain uses TRBV5-4 with TRBJ2-6; D might be TRBD2 (5 bases). The CDR3 consists of 17 residues. Between the trimmed V and J ends, which lost 3 bases and 2 bases, there was a span of 15 bases. The V gene's germline CDR1 is SGHNT and CDR2 YYREEE (reference sequence). The CDR3 DNA follows: TGTGCCAGCAGCTCGGGGTTTCTAACCACTGGGGCCAACGTCCTGACTTTC. It yields the protein CASSSGFLTTGANVLTF.

This chain uses TRBV18 with TRBJ1-6, with D unresolved. The germline V gene encodes CDR1 KGHSH and CDR2 LQKENI. This CDR3 contains 14 residues. The germline V and J ends were trimmed by 2 bases and 10 bases, with 12 bases remaining between them. CDR3: CASSPRSRGSPLHF. As DNA, the CDR3 is TGTGCCAGCTCACCAAGGTCCAGAGGATCACCCCTCCACTTT.

Regarding this clonotype: No conserved phenylalanine or tryptophan ends this CDR3, so it is likely a read error. The chain employs TRBV6-5 and TRBJ2-6; 7 nucleotides match TRBD1. With V trimmed by 4 bases and J by 0 bases, 15 bases remained unmatched. This CDR3 has 20 residues. From germline, CDR1 is MNHEY and CDR2 SVGAGI. CDR3 amino acids: CASSLLYRGQGHSGANVLTL. CDR3 sequence (DNA): TGTGCCAGCAGTTTATTGTATAGGGGGCAGGGGCACTCTGGGGCCAACGTCCTGACTTTA.

As for this clonotype: Its ends do not fully match the called genes, so a read error is possible. The rearrangement uses TRBV12-3 or TRBV12-4 and TRBJ1-5; no firm D call. This CDR3 is 12 amino acids long. The CDR3 loop reads CASKRGSQLQHF. Written as DNA, the CDR3 is TGTGCCAGCAAAAGAGGGAGTCAGCTCCAGCATTTT.

The rearrangement joins TRBV5-5 to TRBJ2-3, with D unresolved. The CDR3 totals 16 residues. CDR1 SGHKS and CDR2 YYEKEE come from the germline V gene (reference sequence). Trimming left V 1 base short and J 4 bases short, with 16 bases between. The DNA for the CDR3 is TGTGCCAGCAGCTTGTCCCTACCCCTAGGCCCAGATACGCAGTATTTT. Its translation is CASSLSLPLGPDTQYF.

This clonotype was seen a few times. An end of the junction does not agree with germline; a read error may underlie this. The rearrangement joins TRBV10-3 to TRBJ2-1; TRBD1 matches 9 bases. This CDR3 comprises 15 residues. Germline V gene data show CDR1 as ENHRY and CDR2 as SYGVKD. CDR3 DNA sequence: TGTGCCCAAACGGACCGGGACAGGGACTACAATGGGCAGTTCTTC. Its translation: CAQTDRDRDYNGQFF.